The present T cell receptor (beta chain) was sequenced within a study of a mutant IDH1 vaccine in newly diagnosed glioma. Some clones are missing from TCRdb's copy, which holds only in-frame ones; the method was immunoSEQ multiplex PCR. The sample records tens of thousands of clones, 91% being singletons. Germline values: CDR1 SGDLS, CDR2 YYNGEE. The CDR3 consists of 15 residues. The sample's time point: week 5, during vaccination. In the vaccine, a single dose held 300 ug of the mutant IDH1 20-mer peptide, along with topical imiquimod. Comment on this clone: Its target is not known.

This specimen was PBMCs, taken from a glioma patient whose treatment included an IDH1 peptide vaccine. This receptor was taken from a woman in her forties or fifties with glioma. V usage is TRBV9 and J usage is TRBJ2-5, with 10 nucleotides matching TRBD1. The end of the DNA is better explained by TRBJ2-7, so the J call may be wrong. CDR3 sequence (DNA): TGTGCCAGCAGCATATCGGACAGGGGGGTCTACGAGCAGTACTTC. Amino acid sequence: CASSISDRGVYEQYF.